Listed below are T cell receptor beta chains from one sample, sequenced in a study of blood T cell repertoires in COVID-19. The table came from immunoSEQ multiplex PCR; TCRdb's copy has only in-frame clones and leaves some out. This sample has around 250,000 clones, with more than 70% found just once. Sequenced input: peripheral blood. The receptors were gathered from a man older than 75 with acute or convalescent COVID-19. Each CDR3 is given with its conserved first and last residue. The D gene is left open where the match is weak. Clone size appears in some rows only: once, few, many, or a class for an expanded clone.

NA,TRBJ2-1,NA,TRBV15,TGTGCCACCAGCAGAGATCGAGGAATGACCTACAATGAGCAGTTCTTC,CATSRDRGMTYNEQFF
NA,TRBJ1-2,NA,TRBV2,TGTGCCAGCAGGACAGGTACCGACTATGGCTACACCTTC,CASRTGTDYGYTF
NA,TRBJ2-7,NA,TRBV25-1,TGTGCCAGCAGTGGAAGCGGGTACTCCTACGAGCAGTACTTC,CASSGSGYSYEQYF
NA,TRBJ2-1,NA,TRBV5-1,TGCGCCAGCAGCTTGTCGGGACTCGGGGCAAATGAGCAGTTCTTC,CASSLSGLGANEQFF
NA,TRBJ2-7,TRBD1,TRBV3-1/TRBV3-2,TGTGCCAGCAGCCCAGGAGGGACAGGACCCTACGAGCAGTACTTC,CASSPGGTGPYEQYF
NA,TRBJ1-2,NA,TRBV7-8,TGTGCCAGCAGCTTAGTCGCAGGGAACTATGGCTACACCTTC,CASSLVAGNYGYTF
few,TRBJ1-1,TRBD1,TRBV19,TGTGCCAGTAGTGCCGGACAGGGAACGAACACTGAAGCTTTCTTT,CASSAGQGTNTEAFF
NA,TRBJ2-1,TRBD2,TRBV19,TGTGCCAGTAGTACCGTAGCGGGGGGATACAATGAGCAGTTCTTC,CASSTVAGGYNEQFF
NA,TRBJ2-2,NA,TRBV9,TGTGCCAGCAGCGTACTACAGGGAAACACCGGGGAGCTGTTTTTT,CASSVLQGNTGELFF
NA,TRBJ1-4,TRBD1,TRBV5-1,TGCGCCAGCAGCTTGAATGTCGCAGGGGGCAATGAAAAACTGTTTTTT,CASSLNVAGGNEKLFF
once,TRBJ2-3,NA,TRBV28,TGTGCCAGCAGTTTAGGGCGGGGTCGCACAGATACGCAGTATTTT,CASSLGRGRTDTQYF
NA,TRBJ1-2,NA,TRBV28,TGTGCCAGCATTGGGGGCCATGGCTACACCTTC,CASIGGHGYTF
NA,TRBJ2-7,TRBD2,TRBV6-5,TGTGCCAGCAGTAAGGGAAGCGGGGCAGCCTACGAGCAGTACTTC,CASSKGSGAAYEQYF
NA,TRBJ1-1,TRBD1,TRBV7-8,TGTGCCAGCAGCTTAGGGACAGGGACTGAAGCTTTCTTT,CASSLGTGTEAFF
NA,TRBJ2-4,TRBD2,TRBV10-3,TGTGCCATCAGTGAGTCGACTAGCGGGGGGGCCCAAGCCAAAAACATTCAGTACTTC,CAISESTSGGAQAKNIQYF
NA,TRBJ1-5,NA,TRBV19,TGTGCCAGTGGAGATTTAGTAGGTCAGCCCCAGCATTTT,CASGDLVGQPQHF
NA,TRBJ1-2,NA,TRBV25-1,TGTGCCAGCAGTGAGCCTGGGAGAGGGGGAAAAGGCTACACCTTC,CASSEPGRGGKGYTF
NA,TRBJ1-2,NA,TRBV5-5,TGTGCCAGCAGCTTGGATACCGCAGGGGTAGGCTACACCTTC,CASSLDTAGVGYTF
few,TRBJ1-2,TRBD1,TRBV6-5,TGTGCCAGCAACAACAGGGGCACCCACTATGGCTACACCTTC,CASNNRGTHYGYTF
few,TRBJ1-1,NA,TRBV18,TGTGCCAGCTCACCGAGGGTCACTGAAGCTTTCTTT,CASSPRVTEAFF
NA,TRBJ1-4,TRBD1,TRBV7-6,TGTGCCAGCAGCTTATCCCCGGACAGGGAGAAACTGTTTTTT,CASSLSPDREKLFF
NA,TRBJ2-1,TRBD1,TRBV9,TGTGCCAGCAGTAAGACAGGGTCCCTTTCCTACAATGAGCAGTTCTTC,CASSKTGSLSYNEQFF